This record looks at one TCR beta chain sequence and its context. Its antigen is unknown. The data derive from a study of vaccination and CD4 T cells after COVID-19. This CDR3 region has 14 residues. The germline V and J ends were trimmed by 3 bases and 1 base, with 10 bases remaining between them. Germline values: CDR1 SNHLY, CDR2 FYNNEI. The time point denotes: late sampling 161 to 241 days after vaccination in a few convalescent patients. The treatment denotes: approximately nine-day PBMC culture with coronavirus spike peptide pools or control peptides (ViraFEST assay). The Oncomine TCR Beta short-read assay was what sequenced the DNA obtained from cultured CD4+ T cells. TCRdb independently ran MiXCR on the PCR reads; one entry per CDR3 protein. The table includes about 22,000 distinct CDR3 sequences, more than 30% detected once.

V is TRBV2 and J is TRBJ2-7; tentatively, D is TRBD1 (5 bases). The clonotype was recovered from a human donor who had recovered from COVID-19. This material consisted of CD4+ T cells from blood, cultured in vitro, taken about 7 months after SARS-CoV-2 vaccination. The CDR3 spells CASSDQGRSYEQYF. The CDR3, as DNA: TGTGCCAGCAGTGATCAGGGCCGATCCTACGAGCAGTACTTC.